The 21 T cell receptor beta chains in this list originate from one sample, sequenced in a study of T-cell memory formation after mild COVID-19. TCRdb reprocessed the 5' RACE reads with MiXCR, giving one entry per CDR3 protein. The table records about 410,000 distinct CDR3 sequences, more than 20% of them present only once. The sequenced sample consisted of PBMCs or a T cell subset sorted from them (not recorded which). The receptors come from an adult woman who had mild COVID-19 (a few samples of this study predate the infection). Cell type and time point are not known.

The CDR3 DNA reads TGTGCCAGCAGTCCGGCGGGGACAGTAAACACTGAAGCTTTCTTT. Amino acid sequence: CASSPAGTVNTEAFF. The chain combines TRBV3-1 with TRBJ1-1; 7 nucleotides match TRBD1. The CDR3 is 15 residues long. With V trimmed by 6 bases and J by 2 bases, 9 bases remained unmatched. Looked up from germline, CDR1 is LGHDT and CDR2 is YNNKEL (reference sequence).

The table lists this clonotype with a few counts. The V gene is TRBV9, the J gene TRBJ2-3; 9 bases align to TRBD2. J was trimmed by 0 bases and V by 3 bases; bases with no gene match: 2. The germline gives CDR1 SGDLS, CDR2 YYNGEE. This CDR3 contains 15 residues. CDR3 protein: CASSGLAASTDTQYF. CDR3 DNA: TGTGCCAGCAGCGGACTAGCGGCTAGCACAGATACGCAGTATTTT.

The J gene is TRBJ1-2, the V gene TRBV12-3 or TRBV12-4, with D perhaps matching TRBD1 (6 bases). Trimming shortened V by 5 bases and J by 0 bases, and 16 bases separated the two germline ends. This CDR3 spans 16 amino acids. CDR3 coding DNA: TGTGCCAGCAGTATGAACGTGGACAGCACTAACTATGGCTACACCTTC. This codes for CASSMNVDSTNYGYTF.

This clonotype was detected a few times. The chain recombines TRBV5-5 with TRBJ1-1; unclear D gene. The CDR3 runs to 11 residues. The germline V and J ends were trimmed by 5 bases and 6 bases, with 8 bases remaining between them. CDR1 and CDR2 (germline): SGHKS, YYEKEE (reference sequence). The CDR3 nucleotides read TGTGCCAGCAGGGTGAGGGCTGAAGCTTTCTTT. Protein product: CASRVRAEAFF.

This clonotype was seen repeatedly, ten times or more. The CDR3 coding sequence is TGTGCCACCAGTGATCCCCACTCGGACCTCTACAATGAGCAGTTCTTC. Its translation is CATSDPHSDLYNEQFF. This chain uses TRBV24-1 with TRBJ2-1; no clear D gene. The CDR3 is made up of 16 amino acids. CDR1 is KGHDR and CDR2 is SFDVKD in the germline V gene. The V and J ends lost 3 bases and 3 bases respectively, with 14 bases between them.

This clonotype came up a few times. CDR3: CASSWGTANYGYTF. DNA of the CDR3: TGTGCCAGCAGTTGGGGGACAGCTAACTATGGCTACACCTTC. This sequence joins TRBV12-3 or TRBV12-4 and TRBJ1-2; 7 nucleotides match TRBD1. This CDR3 region has 14 residues. V lost 4 bases to trimming and J lost 0 bases; unmatched junction nucleotides: 2.

The chain recombines TRBV20-1 with TRBJ2-7; D call uncertain. Per the germline V gene, CDR1 is DFQATT and CDR2 is SNEGSKA (reference sequence). Trimming removed 0 bases at V and 0 bases at J, with 9 bases between. The CDR3 is made up of 14 amino acids. The CDR3 region is CSARDAPSSYEQYF. As DNA, the CDR3 is TGCAGTGCTAGAGATGCCCCGAGCTCCTACGAGCAGTACTTC.

The chain joins TRBV12-3 or TRBV12-4 to TRBJ2-4; the D call may be TRBD1 or TRBD2 (5 bases each). The CDR3 sequence is 16 residues long. V lost 5 bases, J lost 0 bases, and 14 bases lay in between. Here the CDR3 DNA reads TGTGCCAGCAGTCCCACCGGGGCCTTAGCCAAAAACATTCAGTACTTC. Encoded protein: CASSPTGALAKNIQYF.

V gene TRBV4-2 combines with J gene TRBJ2-3; D possibly corresponds to TRBD2 (5 bases). The CDR3 has 16 residues. Germline V lookup: CDR1 LGHNA, CDR2 YNFKEQ. V lost 4 bases to trimming and J lost 1 base, with 15 bases between them. DNA for the CDR3: TGTGCCAGCAGCCCCCGGGCATTCGGGGGCACAGATACGCAGTATTTT. Translated, it gives CASSPRAFGGTDTQYF.

This clonotype showed up just a few times. This sequence joins TRBV4-1 and TRBJ2-7; unclear D gene. The CDR3 is 15 residues long. Germline lookup yields CDR1 MGHRA and CDR2 YSYEKL. The ends were cut back, 3 bases at V and 0 bases at J, with 12 bases in the middle. CDR3 in amino acids: CASSHKDRSSYEQYF. The CDR3 nucleotides are TGCGCCAGCAGCCATAAGGACCGAAGCTCCTACGAGCAGTACTTC.

This sequence joins TRBV6-2 or TRBV6-3 and TRBJ2-3; 7 bases agree with TRBD1. With V trimmed by 7 bases and J by 0 bases, 7 bases remained unmatched. This CDR3 spans 15 amino acids. The V gene's germline CDR1 is MNHEY and CDR2 SVGEGT. CDR3 coding DNA: TGTGCCAGCACGGCGACAGGGTTTAGCACAGATACGCAGTATTTT. It encodes CASTATGFSTDTQYF.

V usage is TRBV30 and J usage is TRBJ1-3, with D unclear. This CDR3 is 13 amino acids long. Germline CDR1 GTSNPN, CDR2 SVGIG (reference sequence). The V end lost 6 bases, the J end lost 0 bases, and 9 bases lay between the germline ends. The CDR3 DNA is TGTGCCTGCACTTGGAGCTCTGGAAACACCATATATTTT. Its protein product is CACTWSSGNTIYF.

This clonotype was seen a handful of times. This chain joins TRBV6-5 and TRBJ2-5; 14 nucleotides agree with TRBD2. In germline, CDR1 is MNHEY, CDR2 SVGAGI. After removal of 4 bases from V and 4 bases from J, the junction contained 5 bases not matched to a gene. This CDR3 has 16 amino acids. The DNA of the CDR3 is TGTGCCAGCAGTTTATCCGGGACTAGCGGGAGAGAGACCCAGTACTTC. Residues: CASSLSGTSGRETQYF.

Comments on this clonotype: Sequence at one end of the junction differs from germline and may be a read error. The genes are TRBV30 and TRBJ1-5; D uncertain. Germline loops: CDR1 GTSNPN, CDR2 SVGIG (reference sequence). The CDR3 runs 12 residues. The CDR3 DNA follows: TGCGCCGCGGGGTATAGCAATCAGCCCCAGCATTTT. It translates to CAAGYSNQPQHF. Full variable domain (rest looked up from reference TRBV30 and TRBJ1-5): SQTIHQWPATLVQPVGSPLSLECTVEGTSNPNLYWYRQAAGRGLQLLFYSVGIGQISSEVPQNLSASRPQDRQFILSSKKLLLSDSGFYLCAAGYSNQPQHFGDGTRLSIL.

V gene TRBV6-1 combines with J gene TRBJ2-7; 14 bases are a match to TRBD2. Germline V gives CDR1 MNHNS, CDR2 SASEGT. The CDR3 covers 16 residues. Trimming removed 4 bases from V and 3 bases from J; junction bases left unmatched: 5. This CDR3 is CASSGGTSGSFYEQYF. The DNA of the CDR3 is TGTGCCAGCAGTGGAGGGACTAGCGGGAGTTTCTACGAGCAGTACTTC.

This clonotype was observed at least ten times. The chain links TRBV20-1 to TRBJ2-1; D uncertain. With 2 bases removed from V and 7 bases from J, the gap between germline ends came to 3 bases. The CDR3 covers 10 residues. Germline CDR1 is DFQATT and CDR2 is SNEGSKA (reference sequence). CDR3 in DNA: TGCAGTGCTAGACCGAATGAGCAGTTCTTC. This translates into CSARPNEQFF.

This clonotype showed up just a few times. This chain links TRBV7-6 with TRBJ2-1; D perhaps matches TRBD1 (5 bases). The CDR3 has 19 amino acids. Between the trimmed V and J ends, which lost 1 base and 0 bases, there was a span of 19 bases. The germline CDR1 and CDR2 sequences are SGHVS and FNYEAQ. CDR3 amino acids: CASSLVPALQVGSYNEQFF. The CDR3 bases are TGTGCCAGCAGCTTAGTTCCAGCCCTACAGGTCGGCTCCTACAATGAGCAGTTCTTC.

In this sample, this clonotype turned up a few times. The chain carries TRBV25-1 and TRBJ1-1, with D uncertain. This CDR3 contains 14 residues. Germline V gene data show CDR1 as MGHDK and CDR2 as SYGVNS. The V gene lost 1 base and the J gene lost 3 bases, with 9 bases spanning the gap. CDR3: CASSEFREYTEAFF. The CDR3 DNA follows: TGTGCCAGCAGTGAATTTCGAGAATACACTGAAGCTTTCTTT.

The chain couples TRBV7-9 to TRBJ1-5; a possible D gene is TRBD1 (5 bases). CDR1 and CDR2 from the germline V gene are SEHNR and FQNEAQ (reference sequence). V was clipped by 1 base and J by 4 bases, with 11 bases between them. CDR3 length equals 15 residues. The CDR3: CASSLDLGLNQPQHF. CDR3 DNA: TGTGCCAGCAGCTTAGATCTGGGGCTTAATCAGCCCCAGCATTTT. The full variable domain, rest sourced from reference TRBV7-9 and TRBJ1-5, is DTGVSQNPRHKITKRGQNVTFRCDPISEHNRLYWYRQTLGQGPEFLTYFQNEAQLEKSRLLSDRFSAERPKGSFSTLEIQRTEQGDSAMYLCASSLDLGLNQPQHFGDGTRLSIL.

This clonotype appeared once. The chain joins TRBV2 to TRBJ2-3; D is undetermined. V lost 7 bases to trimming and J lost 1 base, with 12 bases between them. The CDR3 length is 14 residues. Germline CDR1 and CDR2: SNHLY and FYNNEI. CDR3 in amino acids: CASTGSIRTDTQYF. DNA for the CDR3: TGTGCCAGCACCGGGTCCATACGCACAGATACGCAGTATTTT.

This clonotype has just a few counts. The J gene is TRBJ2-5, the V gene TRBV14; 8 bases agree with TRBD1. V trimming: 4 bases; J trimming: 2 bases; junction bases outside the gene matches: 6. The CDR3 loop spans 15 amino acids. Germline values: CDR1 SGHDN, CDR2 FVKESK. Here the CDR3 DNA reads TGTGCCAGCAGCCTAAACAGGGGGATTCAAGAGACCCAGTACTTC. This sequence encodes CASSLNRGIQETQYF.